This T cell receptor (beta chain) was sequenced in a study of technical replicates of blood from several donors. In its sample, this clone was seen once. Assay used: immunoSEQ multiplex PCR; TCRdb lists only in-frame clones, some missing. In the table there are about 100,000 clones, under 96% of which are singletons. The sample comprised T cells isolated from PBMCs. This TCR came from a human donor in good health.

CDR3 region: CASSFDTQYF. DNA for the CDR3: TGTGCCAGTTCTTTTGATACGCAGTATTTT. J is TRBJ2-3 and V is TRBV19; D is uncertain. The germline V gene has CDR1 LNHDA and CDR2 SQIVND (reference sequence). The CDR3 runs to 10 residues. The ends were cut back, 8 bases at V and 6 bases at J, with 6 bases in the middle. The full variable domain, in which reference TRBV19 and TRBJ2-3 provide the parts outside the CDR3, is DGGITQSPKYLFRKEGQNVTLSCEQNLNHDAMYWYRQDPGQGLRLIYYSQIVNDFQKGDIAEGYSVSREKKESFPLTVTSAQKNPTAFYLCASSFDTQYFGPGTRLTVL.